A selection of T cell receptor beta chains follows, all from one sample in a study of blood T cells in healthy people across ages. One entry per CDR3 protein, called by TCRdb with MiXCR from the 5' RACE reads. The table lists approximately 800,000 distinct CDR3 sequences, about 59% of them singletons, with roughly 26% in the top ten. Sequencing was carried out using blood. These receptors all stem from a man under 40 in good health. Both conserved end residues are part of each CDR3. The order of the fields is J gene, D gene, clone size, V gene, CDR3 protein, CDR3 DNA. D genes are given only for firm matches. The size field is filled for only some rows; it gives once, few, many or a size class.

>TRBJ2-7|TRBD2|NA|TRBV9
CASSASGGGYEQYF
TGTGCCAGCAGCGCTAGCGGGGGGGGTTACGAGCAGTACTTC
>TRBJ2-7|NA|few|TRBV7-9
CASSLVSLEQYF
TGTGCCAGCAGCTTAGTCTCGTTGGAGCAGTACTTC
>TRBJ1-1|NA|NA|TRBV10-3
CAIARDATEAFF
TGTGCCATCGCCAGGGATGCGACTGAAGCTTTCTTT
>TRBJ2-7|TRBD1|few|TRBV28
CASSPPDRDSEQYF
TGTGCCAGCAGTCCCCCCGACAGGGACAGCGAGCAGTACTTC
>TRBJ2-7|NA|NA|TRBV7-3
CASSLMSGSYEQYF
TGTGCCAGCAGCTTAATGTCAGGCTCCTACGAGCAGTACTTC
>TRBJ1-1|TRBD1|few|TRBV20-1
CSARGGTGLLTPEAFF
TGCAGTGCTAGGGGGGGGACAGGACTCCTAACACCTGAAGCTTTCTTT
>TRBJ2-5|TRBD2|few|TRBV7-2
CASSYSGEMKTQYF
TGTGCCAGCAGCTATAGCGGGGAGATGAAGACCCAGTACTTC
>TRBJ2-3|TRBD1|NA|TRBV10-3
CAISGTGGGTDTQYF
TGTGCCATCAGTGGTACAGGGGGTGGGACAGATACGCAGTATTTT
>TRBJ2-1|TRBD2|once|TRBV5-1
CASSRIGLVGPNEQFF
TGCGCCAGCAGCCGGATCGGACTAGTGGGTCCCAATGAGCAGTTCTTC
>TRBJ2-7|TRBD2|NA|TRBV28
CASSKPGGVSYKQYF
TGTGCCAGCAGCAAGCCTGGGGGGGTCTCCTACAAGCAGTACTTC
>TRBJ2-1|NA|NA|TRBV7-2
CASSWYYEQFF
TGTGCCAGCAGCTGGTACTACGAGCAGTTCTTC
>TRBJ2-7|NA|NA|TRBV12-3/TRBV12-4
CASSLDWGAPYEQYF
TGTGCCAGCAGTTTAGACTGGGGAGCTCCCTACGAGCAGTACTTC
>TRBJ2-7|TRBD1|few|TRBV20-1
CSARGRWTGGSYEQYF
TGCAGTGCTAGAGGACGCTGGACAGGGGGATCCTACGAGCAGTACTTC